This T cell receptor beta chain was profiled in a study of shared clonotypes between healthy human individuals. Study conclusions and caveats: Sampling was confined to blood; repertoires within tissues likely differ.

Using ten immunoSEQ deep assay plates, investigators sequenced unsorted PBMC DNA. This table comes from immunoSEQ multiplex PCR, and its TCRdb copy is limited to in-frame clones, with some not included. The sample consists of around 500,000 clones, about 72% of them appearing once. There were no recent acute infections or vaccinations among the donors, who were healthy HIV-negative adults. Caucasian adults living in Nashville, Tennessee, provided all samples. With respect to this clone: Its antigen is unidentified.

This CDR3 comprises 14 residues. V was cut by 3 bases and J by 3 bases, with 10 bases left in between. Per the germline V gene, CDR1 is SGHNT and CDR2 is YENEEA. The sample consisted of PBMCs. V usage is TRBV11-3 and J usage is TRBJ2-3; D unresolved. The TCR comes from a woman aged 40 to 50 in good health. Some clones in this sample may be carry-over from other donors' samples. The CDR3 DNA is TGTGCCAGCAGCTTCAACCATCCTACAGATACGCAGTATTTT. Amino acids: CASSFNHPTDTQYF.